A selection of T cell receptor beta chains follows, all from one sample in a study of naive and memory T cell subsets. TCRdb ran MiXCR on the UMI-ligation and nested PCR reads and lists one entry per CDR3 protein. The sample carries 150,000 or so distinct CDR3 sequences, over 20% recorded once. The sequencing input was naive CD4+ T cells from blood. The receptors stem from a human donor in good health. CDR3s include the opening cysteine and the closing phenylalanine or tryptophan. D genes are given only for firm matches. Size is stated for part of the rows, as once, few or many counts, or as a class when the clone is expanded.

v_gene	j_gene	abundance	d_gene	CDR3nt	CDR3aa
TRBV18	TRBJ2-5	few	-	TGTGCCAGCTCACCAGGGAACCAAGAGACCCAGTACTTC	CASSPGNQETQYF
TRBV10-3	TRBJ1-1	-	TRBD1	TGTGCCACCGAGGGACAGGGGGCGGCTGAAGCTTTCTTT	CATEGQGAAEAFF
TRBV29-1	TRBJ1-3	-	-	TGCAGCGTTGAGCAGGGCTCTGGAAACACCATATATTTT	CSVEQGSGNTIYF
TRBV28	TRBJ1-1	few	-	TGTGCCAGCAGTCTTCTTTTGGGTAACACTGAAGCTTTCTTT	CASSLLLGNTEAFF
TRBV2	TRBJ2-7	many	-	TGTGCCAGCAGAGGCCGGGCGTACGAGCAGTACTTC	CASRGRAYEQYF
TRBV6-6	TRBJ2-7	-	-	TGTGCCAGCATCCGGGGAGAGGGCACCGAGCAGTACTTC	CASIRGEGTEQYF
TRBV14	TRBJ2-2	many	TRBD1	TGTGCCAGCAGCCAACGAAGGACAGGGCTAAGTACCGGGGAGCTGTTTTTT	CASSQRRTGLSTGELFF
TRBV12-3/TRBV12-4	TRBJ1-5	-	-	TGTGCCAGCAGTTTGGGGTCTAGCAATCAGCCCCAGCATTTT	CASSLGSSNQPQHF
TRBV3-1	TRBJ1-2	many	-	TGTGCCAGCAGGGGACACTTAACCTATGGCTACACCTTC	CASRGHLTYGYTF
TRBV15	TRBJ1-5	few	-	TGTGCCACCAGCAGAGATCGGAAGGATCAGCCCCAGCATTTT	CATSRDRKDQPQHF
TRBV4-3	TRBJ1-1	-	-	TGCGCCAGCAGCGAAAGGCCCGATGACACTGAAGCTTTCTTT	CASSERPDDTEAFF
TRBV9	TRBJ2-3	few	-	TGTGCCAGCTCTGGACGAAGTGATACGACAGATACGCAGTATTTT	CASSGRSDTTDTQYF
TRBV12-3/TRBV12-4	TRBJ1-5	-	-	TGTGCCAGCAGTTTGCCAATTAGCAATCAGCCCCAGCATTTT	CASSLPISNQPQHF
TRBV2	TRBJ2-2	-	-	TGTGCCAGCAGTGAGAGGCAGGGGCTGAACACCGGGGAGCTGTTTTTT	CASSERQGLNTGELFF
TRBV6-5	TRBJ2-1	many	-	TGTGCCAGCAGTCCTCGGACCTTTGACAGTCGCGCGGTCTTC	CASSPRTFDSRAVF
TRBV30	TRBJ1-6	many	-	TGTGCCTGGAGCCCCACGAGCTCCTATAATTCACCCCTCCACTTT	CAWSPTSSYNSPLHF
TRBV4-1	TRBJ2-1	-	TRBD2	TGCGCCAGCCGCCTAGGACTAGTGGAAGGTGAGCAGTTCTTC	CASRLGLVEGEQFF
TRBV20-1	TRBJ1-6	-	-	TGCAGTGCTAGGAGGCAGGGGAAGTTGGGACCCCTCCACTTT	CSARRQGKLGPLHF
TRBV4-2	TRBJ1-5	few	-	TGTGCCAGCAGCCCCGGAGTAGGGGGAAATCAGCCCCAGCATTTT	CASSPGVGGNQPQHF
TRBV14	TRBJ1-1	-	-	TGTGCCAGCAGCCAAGTCTCCAGGGTGGGGACTGAAGCTTTCTTT	CASSQVSRVGTEAFF
TRBV29-1	TRBJ1-5	many	TRBD1	TGCAGCGTTCGTACCCCCGGGACAGGGGGCAGTCAGCCCCAGCATTTT	CSVRTPGTGGSQPQHF
TRBV27	TRBJ2-5	many	TRBD2	TGTGCCAGCAGTTTGGACGGGAGGTACCAAGAGACCCAGTACTTC	CASSLDGRYQETQYF
TRBV28	TRBJ1-5	-	TRBD1	TGTGCCAGCAGTTTGGGGGGGCAGGGGGTTAAGCAGCCCCAGCATTTT	CASSLGGQGVKQPQHF
TRBV6-2/TRBV6-3	TRBJ1-5	-	-	TGTGCCAGCCGCACCAACCTAGCGCCGGGCAATCAGCCCCAGCATTTT	CASRTNLAPGNQPQHF